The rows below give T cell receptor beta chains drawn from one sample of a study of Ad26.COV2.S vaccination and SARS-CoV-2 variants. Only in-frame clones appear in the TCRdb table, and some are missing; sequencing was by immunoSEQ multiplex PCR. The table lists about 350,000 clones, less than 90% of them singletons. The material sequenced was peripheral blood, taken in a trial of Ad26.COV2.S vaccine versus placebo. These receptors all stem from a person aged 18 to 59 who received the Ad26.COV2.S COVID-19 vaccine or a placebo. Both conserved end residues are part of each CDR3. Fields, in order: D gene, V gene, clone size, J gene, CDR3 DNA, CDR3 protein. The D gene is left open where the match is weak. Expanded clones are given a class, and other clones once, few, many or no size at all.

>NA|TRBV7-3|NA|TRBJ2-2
TGTGCCAGCAGCTCCTCCCGATTAGAGCTGTTTTTT
CASSSSRLELFF
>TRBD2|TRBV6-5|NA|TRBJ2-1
TGTGCCAGCAGTCAGATAGCGGGGGTCTACAATGAGCAGTTCTTC
CASSQIAGVYNEQFF
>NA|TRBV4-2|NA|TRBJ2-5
TGTGCCAGCAGCCGATCAGAAGGCACGACTCAAGAGACCCAGTACTTC
CASSRSEGTTQETQYF
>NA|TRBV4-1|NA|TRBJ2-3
TGCGCCAGCAGCTACACGACAGGCTCTAGCACAGATACGCAGTATTTT
CASSYTTGSSTDTQYF
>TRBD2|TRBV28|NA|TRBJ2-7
TGTGCCAGCAGTACAGCGGGACTGGCCGAGCAGTACTTC
CASSTAGLAEQYF
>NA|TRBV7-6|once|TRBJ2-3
TGTGCCAGCAGCCCCGACGGGTCGGGAGAACGCACAGATACGCAGTATTTT
CASSPDGSGERTDTQYF
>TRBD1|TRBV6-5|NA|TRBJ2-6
TGTGCCAGCAGCCGGACAGGCTCTGGGGCCAACGTCCTGACTTTC
CASSRTGSGANVLTF
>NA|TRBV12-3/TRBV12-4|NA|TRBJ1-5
TGTGCCAGCAGTCCAGGGGTAGGGCCCCAGCATTTT
CASSPGVGPQHF
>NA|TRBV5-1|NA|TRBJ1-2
TGCGCCAGCAGCCCCTCAGACGGCGCCCCCCATTCTAACTATGGCTACACCTTC
CASSPSDGAPHSNYGYTF
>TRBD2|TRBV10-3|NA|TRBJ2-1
TGTGCCATCAGTGAGGGGACTAGCTCCTACAATGAGCAGTTCTTC
CAISEGTSSYNEQFF
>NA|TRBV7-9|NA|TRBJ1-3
TGTGCCAGCAGCCTCCGACAGTTCTCTGGAAACACCATATATTTT
CASSLRQFSGNTIYF
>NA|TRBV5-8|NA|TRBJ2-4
TGTGCCAGCAGCTTGTTAGCCAAAAACATTCAGTACTTC
CASSLLAKNIQYF
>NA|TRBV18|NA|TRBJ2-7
TGTGCCAGCTCACCCCCCTCAGCGCCATACGAGCAGTACTTC
CASSPPSAPYEQYF
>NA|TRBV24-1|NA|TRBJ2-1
TGTGCCACCAGTGATCAGGGGAAGAATGAGCAGTTCTTC
CATSDQGKNEQFF
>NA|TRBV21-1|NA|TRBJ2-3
TGTGCCAGCAGCACAGGGGGCGGACGCACAGATACGCAGTATTTT
CASSTGGGRTDTQYF
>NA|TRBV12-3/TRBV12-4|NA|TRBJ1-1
TGTGCCAGCAGGACTTCAGGGAGCACTGAAGCTTTCTTT
CASRTSGSTEAFF
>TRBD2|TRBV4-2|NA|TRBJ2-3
TGTGCCAGCAGCCAGGCTAGCGGGAACACAGATACGCAGTATTTT
CASSQASGNTDTQYF
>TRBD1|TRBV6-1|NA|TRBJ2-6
TGTGCCAGCAGTGATTCGGGACAGGGAAGGTCTGGGGCCAACGTCCTGACTTTC
CASSDSGQGRSGANVLTF
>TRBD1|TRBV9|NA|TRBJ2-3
TGTGCCAGCAGCGTAGCTGGGGGACAGCGGAACACAGATACGCAGTATTTT
CASSVAGGQRNTDTQYF
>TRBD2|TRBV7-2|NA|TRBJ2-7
TGTGCCAGCAGCTCACACCGGACTAGCGGGGGTTACTCCTACGAGCAGTACTTC
CASSSHRTSGGYSYEQYF
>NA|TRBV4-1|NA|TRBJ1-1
TGCGCCAGCAGCAGAGAACAAGGGGGGAACACTGAAGCTTTCTTT
CASSREQGGNTEAFF
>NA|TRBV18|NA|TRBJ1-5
TGTGCCAGCTCACCTGGCAGAAACAATCAGCCCCAGCATTTT
CASSPGRNNQPQHF
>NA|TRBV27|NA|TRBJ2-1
TGTGCCAGCAGTTTATTGGCAGGCCCCTACAATGAGCAGTTCTTC
CASSLLAGPYNEQFF
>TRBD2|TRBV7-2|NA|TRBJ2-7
TGTGCCAGCAGCCCCGCACTAGCGGGGGTCTACGAGCAGTACTTC
CASSPALAGVYEQYF
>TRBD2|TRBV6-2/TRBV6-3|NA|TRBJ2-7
TGTGCCAGCAGTTTTAGTGGACTAGCGGTATACGAGCAGTACTTC
CASSFSGLAVYEQYF
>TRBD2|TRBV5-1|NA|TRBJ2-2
TGCGCCAGCAGCCTTCTAGCGGGAGCGGACACCGGGGAGCTGTTTTTT
CASSLLAGADTGELFF
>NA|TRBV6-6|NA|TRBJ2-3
TGTGCCAGCAGTTACGGACAGACAGATACGCAGTATTTT
CASSYGQTDTQYF
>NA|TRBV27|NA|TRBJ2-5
TGTGCCAGCAGCGTACTAGCAGGCGAGACCCAGTACTTC
CASSVLAGETQYF
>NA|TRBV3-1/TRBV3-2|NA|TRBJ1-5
TGTGCCAGCAGCCAAATGCATAGCAATCAGCCCCAGCATTTT
CASSQMHSNQPQHF
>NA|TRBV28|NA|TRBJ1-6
TGTGCCAGCAGAAAATCCAGGGCCCAATATAATTCACCCCTCCACTTT
CASRKSRAQYNSPLHF
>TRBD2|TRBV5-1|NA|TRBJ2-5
TGCGCCAGCAGCAATAGCCCTAGCGGAGCCCAAGAGACCCAGTACTTC
CASSNSPSGAQETQYF
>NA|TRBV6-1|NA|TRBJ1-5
TGTGCCAGCAGTGAAATGGGTGGGCAGCTCAATCAGCCCCAGCATTTT
CASSEMGGQLNQPQHF
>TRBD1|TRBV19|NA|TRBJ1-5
TGTGCCAGTAGTCCGGGGAGGGGGCGTTATCAGCCCCAGCATTTT
CASSPGRGRYQPQHF
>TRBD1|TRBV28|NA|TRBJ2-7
TGTGCCAGCAGCCAGAAGCCCTACGGACAGGCGGCGTTC
CASSQKPYGQAAF
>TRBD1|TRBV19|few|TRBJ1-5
TGTGCCAGTACCCCGACAGGGTATAGCAATCAGCCCCAGCATTTT
CASTPTGYSNQPQHF
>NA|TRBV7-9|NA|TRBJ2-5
TGTGCCAGCACCTATACCGGACAGCAAGAGACCCAGTACTTC
CASTYTGQQETQYF
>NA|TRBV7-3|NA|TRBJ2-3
TGTGCCAGCAGCTTAGGTATGGCAGTACCTAGCACAGATACGCAGTATTTT
CASSLGMAVPSTDTQYF
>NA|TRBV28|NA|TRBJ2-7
TGTGCCAGTTCCCCGGGGCAGGGTCTATACGAGCAGTACTTC
CASSPGQGLYEQYF
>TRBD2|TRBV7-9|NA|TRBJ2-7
TGTGCCAGCAGCTTAGTCCCTAGCGGGAGGTCCTACGAGCAGTACTTC
CASSLVPSGRSYEQYF